One and the same sample provided the 17 T cell receptor beta chains below, sequenced in a study of shared clonotypes between healthy human individuals. TCRdb keeps only in-frame clones here, not all; method: immunoSEQ multiplex PCR. Of about 680,000 clones listed, around 73% were seen once; the top ten hold about 1.8%. The sample taken for sequencing was memory CD4+ T cells sorted from blood. The subset was: CD45RA-negative fraction. Receptors originate from a young woman in good health.

This clone was counted ten times or more. V is TRBV30 and J is TRBJ1-5, with a weak D call TRBD1 (6 bases). The germline V gene has CDR1 GTSNPN and CDR2 SVGIG (reference sequence). Trimming shortened V by 4 bases and J by 0 bases, and 13 bases separated the two germline ends. The CDR3 sequence is 15 residues long. CDR3 loop: CAWTRGQNSNQPQHF. The DNA of the CDR3 is TGTGCCTGGACTCGGGGGCAGAATAGCAATCAGCCCCAGCATTTT.

The J gene is TRBJ2-1, the V gene TRBV4-1, with D tentatively TRBD2 (5 bases). The CDR3 spans 17 residues. Trimming removed 3 bases at V and 3 bases at J, with 18 bases between. CDR1 MGHRA and CDR2 YSYEKL come from the germline V gene. CDR3 coding DNA: TGCGCCAGCAGCCATCCTGAACGGAGACTAAGCTACAATGAGCAGTTCTTC. Its protein product is CASSHPERRLSYNEQFF.

The chain has TRBV5-1 and TRBJ2-7; D possibly matches TRBD1 or TRBD2 (5 bases each). This CDR3 spans 15 amino acids. V was clipped by 0 bases and J by 3 bases, with 13 bases between them. Germline V gene sequence: CDR1 SGHRS, CDR2 YFSETQ. The CDR3 spells CASSLDGGMLYEQYF. Written as DNA, the CDR3 is TGCGCCAGCAGCTTGGATGGGGGAATGCTCTACGAGCAGTACTTC.

On this clone: The identical CDR3 is also encoded by other nucleotide sequences in the sample. The CDR3 region is CASSDTGTGNTEAFF. CDR3 sequence (DNA): TGTGCCAGCAGCGACACCGGGACGGGGAACACTGAAGCTTTCTTT. The chain carries TRBV7-3 and TRBJ1-1; tentative D call: TRBD1 (5 bases). The CDR3 consists of 15 residues. V was shortened by 5 bases and J by 1 base, with 14 bases between the two germline ends. Germline V gene data show CDR1 as SGHTA and CDR2 as FQGTGA.

The chain employs TRBV15 and TRBJ2-5; D is unclear. Germline values: CDR1 LNHNV, CDR2 YYDKDF (reference sequence). This CDR3 contains 12 residues. V lost 5 bases and J lost 5, with 9 bases in between. The CDR3 DNA follows: TGTGCCACCAGCTGGGTTGGGGAGACCCAGTACTTC. Amino acids: CATSWVGETQYF.

The chain combines TRBV6-5 with TRBJ1-5; TRBD1 agrees at 7 bases. The CDR3 extends over 13 amino acids. From germline, CDR1 is MNHEY and CDR2 SVGAGI. The V and J ends lost 10 bases and 4 bases, in that order; junction bases with no gene match: 7. The CDR3 DNA is TGTGCCATCGCGAGGGACAGAAATCAGCCCCAGCATTTT. Its protein product is CAIARDRNQPQHF.

The gene calls are TRBV2 and TRBJ1-4; 8 positions agree with TRBD1. Germline CDR1 and CDR2: SNHLY and FYNNEI. V was pared by 6 bases and J by 0 bases, with 6 bases of the junction left unmatched. CDR3 size: 16 residues. CDR3 amino acids: CASRQGASATNEKLFF. CDR3 bases: TGTGCCAGCAGGCAGGGGGCCTCCGCAACTAATGAAAAACTGTTTTTT.

V and J are TRBV21-1 and TRBJ2-7; the table's D call, TRBD2, has no DNA check behind it. TRBV21-1 is deemed a pseudogene. The CDR3 loop spans 13 amino acids. CDR3 coding DNA: TGTGCCAGCTGGGGGGGGCTGCGGTACGAGCAGTACTTC. Amino acid sequence: CASWGGLRYEQYF.

The chain couples TRBV9 to TRBJ1-1; maybe TRBD1 (5 bases). The germline V and J ends were trimmed by 3 bases and 2 bases, with 8 bases remaining between them. The CDR3 covers 13 residues. Looked up from germline, CDR1 is SGDLS and CDR2 is YYNGEE. CDR3 coding DNA: TGTGCCAGCAGCGCAACAGGAAACACTGAAGCTTTCTTT. Protein: CASSATGNTEAFF.

This clone has only a few counts. V and J are TRBV28 and TRBJ2-7; no clear D gene. Germline CDR1 is MDHEN and CDR2 is SYDVKM. The CDR3 has 15 amino acids. The V gene lost 6 bases and the J gene lost 4 bases, with 19 bases spanning the gap. CDR3 in amino acids: CASSHQNSGFYEQYF. The CDR3 region has the DNA TGTGCCAGCAGCCACCAAAATTCGGGTTTTTACGAGCAGTACTTC.

The chain joins TRBV28 to TRBJ2-4, with TRBD1 matching over 9 bases. V lost 5 bases and J lost 6; bases outside the gene matches: 5. CDR3 size: 14 residues. Germline values: CDR1 MDHEN, CDR2 SYDVKM. Here the CDR3 reads CASSLRQGGNIQYF. The CDR3 nucleotides read TGTGCCAGCAGTCTACGACAGGGGGGAAACATTCAGTACTTC. Looking up the rest from reference TRBV28 and TRBJ2-4 gives the full variable domain: DVKVTQSSRYLVKRTGEKVFLECVQDMDHENMFWYRQDPGLGLRLIYFSYDVKMKEKGDIPEGYSVSREKKERFSLILESASTNQTSMYLCASSLRQGGNIQYFGAGTRLSVL.

For this clone: The identical CDR3 is also encoded by other nucleotide sequences in the sample. The chain couples TRBV5-1 to TRBJ2-7; maybe TRBD1 (6 bases). Germline assignment: CDR1 SGHRS and CDR2 YFSETQ. V was clipped by 5 bases and J by 0 bases, with 6 bases between them. The CDR3 extends over 12 amino acids. CDR3 bases: TGCGCCAGCAGGGACAGCTCCTACGAGCAGTACTTC. Amino acid sequence: CASRDSSYEQYF. The variable domain in full, with the rest retrieved from reference TRBV5-1 and TRBJ2-7, is KAGVTQTPRYLIKTRGQQVTLSCSPISGHRSVSWYQQTPGQGLQFLFEYFSETQRNKGNFPGRFSGRQFSNSRSEMNVSTLELGDSALYLCASRDSSYEQYFGPGTRLTVT.

As regards this clone: Other DNA sequences from this sample encode an identical CDR3 as well. The gene calls are TRBV29-1 and TRBJ2-7, with D perhaps TRBD1 (7 bases). Trimming took 3 bases from V and 3 from J, leaving 9 bases between them. The CDR3 totals 12 residues. Germline CDR1 reads SQVTM; CDR2 reads ANQGSEA. CDR3 loop: CSVERDSYEQYF. CDR3 DNA: TGCAGCGTTGAGCGGGACAGCTACGAGCAGTACTTC.

This clone was seen a few times. This chain links TRBV6-5 with TRBJ1-5; TRBD1 is a possible D gene (6 bases). Germline CDR1 is MNHEY and CDR2 is SVGAGI. V lost 6 bases to trimming and J lost 4 bases, with 10 bases between them. The CDR3 is made up of 13 amino acids. The CDR3 DNA reads TGTGCCAGCAGCCGGGACATTAATCAGCCCCAGCATTTT. This sequence encodes CASSRDINQPQHF.

A few counts support this clone. The rearrangement links TRBV10-3 to TRBJ2-7; D is unresolved. The CDR3 contains 13 residues. Germline loops: CDR1 ENHRY, CDR2 SYGVKD. V lost 6 bases and J lost 2, with 11 bases in between. The CDR3 loop is CAIRGIAAYEQYF. DNA of the CDR3: TGTGCCATCAGGGGGATCGCTGCCTACGAGCAGTACTTC.

V and J are TRBV5-1 and TRBJ1-5; D not resolved. Trimming took off 4 bases at V and 6 bases at J, with 11 bases between the two ends. Germline V gene data show CDR1 as SGHRS and CDR2 as YFSETQ. This CDR3 region has 13 residues. The CDR3 DNA reads TGCGCCAGCAGCCCCTGGTCGGGTCAGCCCCAGCATTTT. It is translated as CASSPWSGQPQHF.

The rearrangement joins TRBV19 to TRBJ2-4, with TRBD2 matching 8 bases. The CDR3 totals 18 residues. Losses at the gene ends were 5 bases for V and 0 bases for J; bases not matched to a gene: 12. The germline gives CDR1 LNHDA, CDR2 SQIVND (reference sequence). CDR3 DNA: TGTGCCAGTAGTTTCGTAGCGGGAACCCCACTAGCCAAAAACATTCAGTACTTC. Encoded protein: CASSFVAGTPLAKNIQYF.